One sample yielded the 31 T cell receptor beta chains listed below, sequenced in a study of T cells after yellow fever vaccination. TCRdb analysed the 5' RACE reads with MiXCR anew, one entry per CDR3 protein. This sample carries around 530,000 distinct CDR3 sequences, less than 20% of them seen once, and the ten largest clones take 17%. Sample: PBMCs, taken around 5 days after the first yellow fever vaccination. The receptors stem from a man younger than 30 who received the YFV17D yellow fever vaccine.

This clonotype was seen repeatedly, ten times or more. CDR3 in amino acids: CASSGTGNTDTQYF. The DNA of the CDR3 is TGTGCCAGCAGCGGGACAGGGAACACAGATACGCAGTATTTT. This chain uses TRBV9 with TRBJ2-3, with 8 positions matching TRBD1. V gave up 3 bases and J gave up 2 bases; unmatched junction bases: 2. The CDR3 spans 14 residues. Germline V lookup: CDR1 SGDLS, CDR2 YYNGEE.

A few counts support this clonotype. V gene TRBV20-1 combines with J gene TRBJ2-5; perhaps TRBD1 as D (6 bases). Trimming pared 5 bases from V and 1 base from J, leaving 11 bases between. Germline V gene data show CDR1 as DFQATT and CDR2 as SNEGSKA (reference sequence). The CDR3 runs to 13 residues. For the CDR3, the DNA is TGCAGTGCTTACAGGGACGGCCAAGAGACCCAGTACTTC. It yields the protein CSAYRDGQETQYF.

The rearrangement joins TRBV4-1 to TRBJ2-1; D is unresolved. V dropped 2 bases and J dropped 10 bases, with 6 bases sitting between them. CDR1 is MGHRA and CDR2 is YSYEKL in the germline V gene. The CDR3 totals 11 residues. CDR3 amino acids: CASSQMTEQFF. The CDR3 bases are TGCGCCAGCAGCCAAATGACAGAGCAGTTCTTC.

V gene TRBV2 combines with J gene TRBJ2-2, with D perhaps matching TRBD1 or TRBD2 (5 bases each). This CDR3 has 14 residues. CDR1 and CDR2 (germline): SNHLY, FYNNEI. Between the trimmed V and J ends, which lost 6 bases and 4 bases, there was a span of 12 bases. In DNA, the CDR3 is TGTGCCAGCAGACCCCCGGGGACCACCGGGGAGCTGTTTTTT. It encodes CASRPPGTTGELFF. Together with reference TRBV2 and TRBJ2-2, the CDR3 gives the full variable domain: EPEVTQTPSHQVTQMGQEVILRCVPISNHLYFYWYRQILGQKVEFLVSFYNNEISEKSEIFDDQFSVERPDGSNFTLKIRSTKLEDSAMYFCASRPPGTTGELFFGEGSRLTVL.

The chain has TRBV20-1 and TRBJ2-3, with TRBD2 identical over 8 bases. Germline trimming cut 0 bases from V and 2 bases from J; bases unmatched to any gene: 4. The CDR3 has 15 amino acids. From germline, CDR1 is DFQATT and CDR2 SNEGSKA (reference sequence). The CDR3 region has the DNA TGCAGTGCTAGAGATCCGGGGGGGGTCACAGATACGCAGTATTTT. Residues: CSARDPGGVTDTQYF.

J is TRBJ1-5 and V is TRBV18; 9 positions match TRBD1. The trim removed 5 bases at V and 4 bases at J, leaving 9 bases unmatched. Germline CDR1 and CDR2: KGHSH and LQKENI. This CDR3 is 16 amino acids long. CDR3 loop: CASSFPGQGSNQPQHF. The CDR3 coding sequence is TGTGCCAGCTCATTCCCGGGACAGGGTTCGAATCAGCCCCAGCATTTT.

The chain is built from TRBV4-2 and TRBJ2-1; D not resolved. This CDR3 is built from 15 residues. V was cut by 1 base and J by 8 bases, with 15 bases left in between. Germline lookup yields CDR1 LGHNA and CDR2 YNFKEQ. The CDR3 sequence is CASSQVSGGFDEQFF. The CDR3 region has the DNA TGTGCCAGCAGCCAAGTATCGGGCGGATTCGATGAGCAGTTCTTC.

This chain links TRBV6-5 with TRBJ2-3; D gene unclear. The CDR3 extends over 14 amino acids. The germline CDR1 and CDR2 sequences are MNHEY and SVGAGI. V lost 2 bases, J lost 7 bases, and 13 bases lay in between. CDR3 residues: CASSYTPSPHTQYF. CDR3 nucleotides: TGTGCCAGCAGTTACACCCCCTCCCCACATACGCAGTATTTT.

J is TRBJ2-7 and V is TRBV29-1, with TRBD1 matching over 7 bases. Germline V lookup: CDR1 SQVTM, CDR2 ANQGSEA. V lost 1 base, J lost 4 bases, and 4 bases stayed unmatched. This CDR3 is 13 amino acids long. This CDR3 reads CSVEAMTGYEQYF. CDR3 DNA: TGCAGCGTTGAAGCAATGACAGGGTACGAGCAGTACTTC.

This clonotype appeared many times. This chain connects TRBV9 to TRBJ2-1; D unclear. Germline-derived CDR1 and CDR2 are SGDLS and YYNGEE. The CDR3 length is 11 residues. V shed 0 bases and J shed 8 bases, with 3 bases lying between them. CDR3 DNA sequence: TGTGCCAGCAGCGTAGGGGATGAGCAGTTCTTC. Its translation is CASSVGDEQFF.

This clonotype turned up a few times. The V call is TRBV4-3, the J call TRBJ2-1, with D uncertain. V shed 1 base and J shed 8 bases, with 12 bases lying between them. The germline V gene encodes CDR1 LGHNA and CDR2 YSLEER. CDR3 length: 14 residues. The CDR3 loop reads CASSQGIRKDEQFF. The CDR3 nucleotides are TGCGCCAGCAGCCAAGGGATTAGAAAGGATGAGCAGTTCTTC.

This sequence joins TRBV6-5 and TRBJ2-7; D is possibly TRBD2 (6 bases). Germline values: CDR1 MNHEY, CDR2 SVGAGI. V dropped 8 bases and J dropped 8 bases, with 13 bases sitting between them. The CDR3 is made up of 11 amino acids. CDR3 nucleotide sequence: TGTGCCAGCCTCTACCGGGGGAAGCAGTACTTC. Encoded protein: CASLYRGKQYF.

This clonotype was observed a handful of times. This chain connects TRBV7-2 to TRBJ2-5; the match to TRBD2 covers 11 bases. Germline V gives CDR1 SGHTA, CDR2 FQGNSA. The CDR3 sequence is 14 residues long. J was trimmed by 5 bases and V by 5 bases; bases with no gene match: 4. In nucleotides, the CDR3 is TGTGCCAGCAGCGTACTAGCGGGGGTGGAGACCCAGTACTTC. Residues: CASSVLAGVETQYF.

This clonotype was observed at least ten times. The CDR3 bases are TGTGCCAGCAGTTCAGGCGTCTATGGCTACACCTTC. This sequence encodes CASSSGVYGYTF. The chain is built from TRBV12-3 or TRBV12-4 and TRBJ1-2; D gene ambiguous. Trimming removed 4 bases at V and 4 bases at J, with 7 bases between. This CDR3 comprises 12 residues.

This sequence joins TRBV6-5 and TRBJ1-1, with a weak D call TRBD1 (5 bases). The CDR3 is 14 residues long. Trimming took 1 base from V and 4 from J, leaving 10 bases between them. Germline V lookup: CDR1 MNHEY, CDR2 SVGAGI. The CDR3 loop is CASSYLGEGTEAFF. The CDR3 DNA sequence: TGTGCCAGCAGTTACTTGGGGGAGGGCACTGAAGCTTTCTTT.

This clonotype was found a few times. V usage is TRBV6-2 or TRBV6-3 and J usage is TRBJ2-3; 8 bases line up with TRBD2. The CDR3 has 14 amino acids. Trimming took 4 bases from V and 4 from J; bases not matched to a gene: 4. Germline V gene lookup returns CDR1 MNHEY and CDR2 SVGEGT. CDR3 amino acids: CASSSGTRPDTQYF. The CDR3 DNA sequence: TGTGCCAGCAGTTCAGGGACTAGACCAGATACGCAGTATTTT.

This clonotype has at least ten counts. The chain uses TRBV5-1 and TRBJ2-1, with TRBD1 identical over 7 bases. With 2 bases clipped from V and 3 bases from J, the junction kept 5 bases outside the gene matches. The germline CDR1 and CDR2 sequences are SGHRS and YFSETQ. The CDR3 extends over 15 amino acids. CDR3 region: CASSLGTADYNEQFF. As DNA, the CDR3 is TGCGCCAGCAGCTTAGGGACAGCCGACTACAATGAGCAGTTCTTC. The whole variable domain, remainder taken from reference TRBV5-1 and TRBJ2-1, is KAGVTQTPRYLIKTRGQQVTLSCSPISGHRSVSWYQQTPGQGLQFLFEYFSETQRNKGNFPGRFSGRQFSNSRSEMNVSTLELGDSALYLCASSLGTADYNEQFFGPGTRLTVL.

The chain recombines TRBV6-1 with TRBJ2-2, with a tentative D call TRBD2 (6 bases). Germline loops: CDR1 MNHNS, CDR2 SASEGT. The CDR3 totals 14 residues. V shed 6 bases and J shed 3 bases, with 11 bases lying between them. CDR3 protein: CASRPGGDTGELFF. The CDR3 coding sequence is TGTGCCAGCAGGCCCGGGGGTGACACCGGGGAGCTGTTTTTT.

This clonotype was observed a few times. This rearrangement joins TRBV5-1 to TRBJ1-2; the D gene is possibly TRBD1 (6 bases). V lost 4 bases and J lost 2, with 18 bases in between. This CDR3 has 16 amino acids. Germline V lookup: CDR1 SGHRS, CDR2 YFSETQ. This chain's CDR3 is CASSVTGGGTNYGYTF. The DNA for the CDR3 is TGCGCCAGCAGCGTCACTGGAGGTGGGACAAACTATGGCTACACCTTC. Full variable domain (remainder filled in from reference TRBV5-1 and TRBJ1-2): KAGVTQTPRYLIKTRGQQVTLSCSPISGHRSVSWYQQTPGQGLQFLFEYFSETQRNKGNFPGRFSGRQFSNSRSEMNVSTLELGDSALYLCASSVTGGGTNYGYTFGSGTRLTVV.

The chain uses TRBV19 and TRBJ2-7; 11 positions agree with TRBD1. Germline V lookup: CDR1 LNHDA, CDR2 SQIVND (reference sequence). V shed 7 bases, J shed 2 bases, and the junction held 10 bases outside the gene matches. The CDR3 is 16 residues long. The CDR3 spells CASTPGGTGGTYEQYF. The DNA for the CDR3 is TGTGCCAGTACTCCCGGCGGGACAGGGGGGACCTACGAGCAGTACTTC.

This chain connects TRBV11-2 to TRBJ2-4; D perhaps matches TRBD2 (7 bases). CDR1 is SGHAT and CDR2 is FQNNGV in the germline V gene. Trimming removed 1 base at V and 2 bases at J, with 18 bases between. The CDR3 runs to 18 residues. The CDR3 spells CASSLVAGARGTKNIQYF. CDR3 nucleotide sequence: TGTGCCAGCAGCTTAGTTGCGGGGGCTCGGGGGACCAAAAACATTCAGTACTTC.

This clonotype came up many times. The chain joins TRBV6-5 to TRBJ2-7; tentatively, D is TRBD2 (7 bases). The CDR3 is 15 residues long. The germline V gene encodes CDR1 MNHEY and CDR2 SVGAGI. V lost 2 bases and J 4 bases, leaving 15 bases between the germline ends. In nucleotides, the CDR3 is TGTGCCAGCAGTTACGTCGGGGGGCCACAGTACGAGCAGTACTTC. Residues: CASSYVGGPQYEQYF.

The chain uses TRBV6-6 and TRBJ2-7; tentatively, D is TRBD2 (5 bases). Germline values: CDR1 MNHNY, CDR2 SVGAGI (reference sequence). The CDR3 consists of 12 residues. Trimming took 5 bases from V and 4 from J, leaving 9 bases between them. CDR3 nucleotides: TGTGCCAGCAGTCAGACTATTTACGAGCAGTACGTC. This gives the protein CASSQTIYEQYV.

This clonotype has more than one count but fewer than ten. V usage is TRBV5-6 and J usage is TRBJ2-7; 11 bases map to TRBD2. The V and J ends lost 3 bases and 4 bases, in that order; junction bases with no gene match: 9. The CDR3 is 16 residues long. Germline V lookup: CDR1 SGHDT, CDR2 YYEEEE. CDR3 sequence reads: CASSSYTGLAEYEQYF. CDR3 DNA sequence: TGTGCCAGCAGCTCCTATACGGGACTAGCGGAGTACGAGCAGTACTTC.

This clonotype has just a few counts. The chain carries TRBV7-2 and TRBJ2-7, with D perhaps matching TRBD2 (6 bases). CDR1 is SGHTA, CDR2 FQGNSA, per germline. The length of the CDR3 is 14 residues. The chain's CDR3 is CARRGGQESYEQYF. The CDR3, as DNA: TGTGCTCGTCGAGGAGGGCAGGAATCCTACGAGCAGTACTTC.

The chain is built from TRBV5-8 and TRBJ2-7, with D perhaps TRBD1 or TRBD2 (6 bases each). The CDR3 extends over 14 amino acids. Trimming removed 0 bases at V and 9 bases at J, with 16 bases between. Per germline, CDR1 SGHTS and CDR2 YDEGEE. The DNA of the CDR3 is TGTGCCAGCAGCTTGGAGGGTAAAGGGGGAGGGCAGTACGTC. This translates into CASSLEGKGGGQYV.

This clonotype was recorded a few times. The chain has TRBV11-2 and TRBJ2-3; D uncertain. CDR1 is SGHAT, CDR2 FQNNGV, per germline. Deletions cut 1 base from V and 0 bases from J, with 26 bases between. There are 21 residues in the CDR3. The CDR3 protein is CASSLVAGGATRTTSTDTQYF. CDR3 DNA sequence: TGTGCCAGCAGCTTAGTGGCTGGTGGAGCTACCAGGACCACTAGCACAGATACGCAGTATTTT.

The V gene is TRBV7-9, the J gene TRBJ2-5; perhaps TRBD2 as D (5 bases). The V gene's germline CDR1 is SEHNR and CDR2 FQNEAQ (reference sequence). V was pared by 7 bases and J by 2 bases, with 11 bases between. The CDR3 runs to 13 residues. CDR3: CASNYWTQETQYF. The CDR3 coding sequence is TGTGCCAGCAATTATTGGACTCAAGAGACCCAGTACTTC.

The J gene is TRBJ2-4, the V gene TRBV12-3 or TRBV12-4; D tentatively fits TRBD1 or TRBD2 (6 bases each). V lost 2 bases to trimming and J lost 7 bases, with 18 bases between them. The CDR3 has 16 residues. The CDR3 reads CASSLHKGGFRNIQYF. The DNA of the CDR3 is TGTGCCAGCAGTTTACACAAGGGGGGCTTTCGGAACATTCAGTACTTC.

The V and J genes are TRBV7-2 and TRBJ2-4; TRBD1 matches at 8 bases. The CDR3 has 15 residues. Trimming took 5 bases from V and 2 from J; bases not matched to a gene: 5. The germline V gene has CDR1 SGHTA and CDR2 FQGNSA. The CDR3, as DNA: TGTGCCAGCAGCAGAAGACAGGGGACCAAAAACATTCAGTACTTC. This gives the protein CASSRRQGTKNIQYF.

The chain joins TRBV7-2 to TRBJ2-5; 10 nucleotides match TRBD2. The CDR3 spans 17 residues. The germline gives CDR1 SGHTA, CDR2 FQGNSA. Losses at the gene ends were 1 base for V and 5 bases for J; bases not matched to a gene: 10. This CDR3 is CASSLGGVSGGMETQYF. The CDR3 DNA reads TGTGCCAGCAGCTTAGGAGGGGTTAGCGGGGGGATGGAGACCCAGTACTTC.